A single sample gave rise to the 25 T cell receptor beta chains below, sequenced in a study of T cell responses to AZD1222 COVID-19 vaccine. Measured with immunoSEQ multiplex PCR; TCRdb has only the in-frame clones, and not every one. The sample includes around 99,000 clones, around nine tenths of them seen just once. The source material was peripheral blood, sampled on day 0 of AZD1222 vaccination. The source is an adult in good health.

V is TRBV4-2 and J is TRBJ1-2; D is ambiguous. CDR1 LGHNA and CDR2 YNFKEQ come from the germline V gene. The CDR3 covers 15 residues. V lost 1 base and J 0 bases, leaving 9 bases between the germline ends. The CDR3 DNA is TGTGCCAGCAGCCAAGCGAGGATCTCTAACTATGGCTACACCTTC. Its translation is CASSQARISNYGYTF.

This chain connects TRBV5-1 to TRBJ2-1, with TRBD2 matching 14 bases. The ends lost 3 bases at V and 16 bases at J; junction bases unmatched: 6. The CDR3 spans 13 residues. The germline gives CDR1 SGHRS, CDR2 YFSETQ. The CDR3: CASSSLGLAGGFF. Written as DNA, the CDR3 is TGCGCCAGCAGCTCCCTTGGACTAGCGGGGGGATTCTTC.

The J gene is TRBJ2-5, the V gene TRBV11-2; 9 bases are a match to TRBD1. With V trimmed by 1 base and J by 5 bases, 5 bases remained unmatched. The CDR3 is made up of 15 amino acids. Germline V gene sequence: CDR1 SGHAT, CDR2 FQNNGV. CDR3 sequence: CASSLVGQGRETQYF. CDR3 coding DNA: TGTGCCAGCAGCTTAGTGGGACAGGGAAGGGAGACCCAGTACTTC.

This clone has only one observation. The J gene is TRBJ2-3, the V gene TRBV28; 10 bases fit TRBD2. J was trimmed by 2 bases and V by 5 bases; bases with no gene match: 7. The germline CDR1 and CDR2 sequences are MDHEN and SYDVKM. CDR3 length: 16 amino acids. The chain's CDR3 is CASSQTSGFLTDTQYF. The CDR3 region has the DNA TGTGCCAGCAGTCAGACTAGCGGGTTCCTCACAGATACGCAGTATTTT.

This clone was seen only a few times. The chain has TRBV6-5 and TRBJ1-2; D remains ambiguous. CDR1 is MNHEY, CDR2 SVGAGI, per germline. This CDR3 region has 13 residues. The V gene lost 7 bases and the J gene lost 5 bases, with 14 bases spanning the gap. The DNA for the CDR3 is TGTGCCAGCATCGGCCGCCTTAGATATGGCTACACCTTC. This encodes CASIGRLRYGYTF.

The J gene is TRBJ2-3, the V gene TRBV5-4, with D tentatively TRBD1 (6 bases). Between the trimmed V and J ends, which lost 1 base and 3 bases, there was a span of 6 bases. The V gene's germline CDR1 is SGHNT and CDR2 YYREEE (reference sequence). The CDR3 extends over 13 amino acids. CDR3 nucleotide sequence: TGTGCCAGCAGCTTGACAGGGACAGATACGCAGTATTTT. As protein: CASSLTGTDTQYF.

CDR3 residues: CASSFPTGFGGELFF. In nucleotides, the CDR3 is TGTGCCAGCAGCTTCCCGACAGGGTTTGGCGGGGAGCTGTTTTTT. This sequence joins TRBV7-2 and TRBJ2-2, with TRBD1 matching over 7 bases. Germline V gives CDR1 SGHTA, CDR2 FQGNSA. Germline trimming cut 3 bases from V and 7 bases from J; bases unmatched to any gene: 8. The CDR3 runs to 15 residues.

CDR3: CASSLVREGYTF. The DNA of the CDR3 is TGTGCCAGCAGCTTAGTCCGGGAGGGCTACACCTTC. This chain connects TRBV7-9 to TRBJ1-2; D is unclear. Germline CDR1 reads SEHNR; CDR2 reads FQNEAQ (reference sequence). V lost 1 base to trimming and J lost 8 bases, with 8 bases between them. This CDR3 is built from 12 residues.

The rearrangement links TRBV12-5 to TRBJ2-3, with 8 bases matching TRBD2. CDR1 LGHNT and CDR2 FRNRAP come from the germline V gene. The CDR3 spans 14 residues. The V segment lost 5 bases and the J segment 5 bases; nucleotides outside the gene matches: 6. The CDR3 spells CASGRGGREDTQYF. CDR3 sequence (DNA): TGTGCTAGTGGTCGGGGGGGCCGAGAAGATACGCAGTATTTT.

The chain is built from TRBV10-2 and TRBJ1-5; D not certain. Germline V gene sequence: CDR1 WSHSY, CDR2 SAAADI. The CDR3 length is 12 residues. Trimming took off 3 bases at V and 7 bases at J, with 7 bases between the two ends. The CDR3 bases are TGCGCCAGCAGTGACCGAGGGCAGCCCCAGCATTTT. Translating gives CASSDRGQPQHF.

The chain combines TRBV19 with TRBJ2-7, with D possibly matching TRBD2 (5 bases). This CDR3 spans 13 amino acids. Germline V lookup: CDR1 LNHDA, CDR2 SQIVND (reference sequence). The V end lost 4 bases, the J end lost 3 bases, and 10 bases lay between the germline ends. The CDR3 DNA follows: TGTGCCAGTAGTAGTTCCGGGAACTACGAGCAGTACTTC. It encodes CASSSSGNYEQYF.

This chain links TRBV19 with TRBJ1-2, with D perhaps matching TRBD1 (6 bases). The CDR3 is made up of 16 amino acids. V lost 3 bases and J lost 5, with 19 bases in between. Germline CDR1 LNHDA, CDR2 SQIVND (reference sequence). CDR3 nucleotides: TGTGCCAGTAGTATTGGGGGCAGTTCCCGACCTTATGGCTACACCTTC. Protein sequence: CASSIGGSSRPYGYTF.

This chain links TRBV27 with TRBJ2-7; D is perhaps TRBD1 (8 bases). With 5 bases removed from V and 1 base from J, the gap between germline ends came to 21 bases. The CDR3 sequence is 17 residues long. Germline values: CDR1 MNHEY, CDR2 SMNVEV (reference sequence). The CDR3 sequence is CASSGGQGGLWSYEQYF. The CDR3 DNA sequence: TGTGCCAGCAGTGGAGGACAGGGAGGGCTATGGTCCTACGAGCAGTACTTC.

The chain couples TRBV19 to TRBJ1-5, with 7 bases fitting TRBD1. Trimming cost V 0 bases and J 2 bases; bases outside gene matches: 16. The CDR3 extends over 20 amino acids. Germline-derived CDR1 and CDR2 are LNHDA and SQIVND (reference sequence). CDR3 sequence reads: CASSIDRSGTASRGNQPQHF. In DNA form, the CDR3 reads TGTGCCAGTAGTATAGATCGGTCCGGGACAGCGAGCCGGGGCAATCAGCCCCAGCATTTT.

V usage is TRBV6-1 and J usage is TRBJ1-1; D not resolved. Trimming removed 2 bases from V and 4 bases from J, with 11 bases in between. CDR1 is MNHNS and CDR2 is SASEGT in the germline V gene. The CDR3 length is 14 residues. The CDR3 coding sequence is TGTGCCAGCAGTGAAAGGTGGGCTGGCACTGAAGCTTTCTTT. It encodes CASSERWAGTEAFF.

This clone was counted once. The chain combines TRBV10-3 with TRBJ1-6; D ambiguous. The CDR3 length is 13 residues. CDR1 and CDR2 from the germline V gene are ENHRY and SYGVKD. Deletions cut 11 bases from V and 7 bases from J, with 15 bases between. The CDR3 region is CAGREGGNSPLHF. The CDR3 DNA follows: TGTGCCGGACGGGAGGGCGGCAATTCACCCCTCCACTTT.

This clone was counted a single time. The V and J genes are TRBV7-6 and TRBJ1-5; D is perhaps TRBD1 (6 bases). The CDR3 spans 16 residues. V was pared by 1 base and J by 6 bases, with 16 bases between. CDR1 and CDR2 from the germline V gene are SGHVS and FNYEAQ. The CDR3 bases are TGTGCCAGCAGCTTAGATCGGGGGCGCGGGGGTCAGCCCCAGCATTTT. The encoded protein is CASSLDRGRGGQPQHF.

The chain combines TRBV5-1 with TRBJ1-5; TRBD1 is a possible D gene (6 bases). This CDR3 has 15 residues. V was pared by 0 bases and J by 0 bases, with 7 bases between. From germline, CDR1 is SGHRS and CDR2 YFSETQ. The CDR3 bases are TGCGCCAGCAGCTTGGACAGGGCTAGCAATCAGCCCCAGCATTTT. It specifies CASSLDRASNQPQHF.

The V call is TRBV6-5, the J call TRBJ1-2; no definite D call. The CDR3 consists of 13 residues. V lost 5 bases, J lost 6 bases, and 13 bases lay in between. Per germline, CDR1 MNHEY and CDR2 SVGAGI. The CDR3: CASSPSGRDGYTF. The CDR3 DNA reads TGTGCCAGCAGTCCTTCCGGGAGGGATGGCTACACCTTC.

In nucleotides, the CDR3 is TGTGCCAGCCAGGAATTCGGGCGTCAAGAGACCCAGTACTTC. This gives the protein CASQEFGRQETQYF. The chain is built from TRBV19 and TRBJ2-5, with D uncertain. Trimming removed 9 bases at V and 2 bases at J, with 16 bases between. The CDR3 has 14 amino acids. Germline CDR1 is LNHDA and CDR2 is SQIVND (reference sequence). The whole variable domain, filled in from reference TRBV19 and TRBJ2-5, reads DGGITQSPKYLFRKEGQNVTLSCEQNLNHDAMYWYRQDPGQGLRLIYYSQIVNDFQKGDIAEGYSVSREKKESFPLTVTSAQKNPTAFYLCASQEFGRQETQYFGPGTRLLVL.

The V gene is TRBV9, the J gene TRBJ2-5; D possibly uses TRBD1 or TRBD2 (5 bases each). This CDR3 contains 14 residues. Germline-derived CDR1 and CDR2 are SGDLS and YYNGEE. V was cut by 4 bases and J by 7 bases, with 17 bases left in between. CDR3 in DNA: TGTGCCAGCAGCCCCGGGACCTTCGGAGGGACCCAGTACTTC. This sequence encodes CASSPGTFGGTQYF.

CDR3 bases: TGCAGTGCTAGAGATATAGGCGAGCAGTACTTC. It translates to CSARDIGEQYF. The V and J genes are TRBV20-1 and TRBJ2-7; D is undetermined. This CDR3 contains 11 residues. Trimming took off 0 bases at V and 6 bases at J, with 6 bases between the two ends. Germline V gene data show CDR1 as DFQATT and CDR2 as SNEGSKA (reference sequence).

V usage is TRBV5-4 and J usage is TRBJ2-2; D is undetermined. CDR3 length: 15 amino acids. Trimming took 3 bases from V and 3 from J, leaving 12 bases between them. Germline values: CDR1 SGHNT, CDR2 YYREEE (reference sequence). CDR3 sequence: CASSSRLWDTGELFF. The CDR3 DNA follows: TGTGCCAGCAGCTCCCGATTATGGGACACCGGGGAGCTGTTTTTT.

The chain uses TRBV19 and TRBJ2-5, with 11 bases matching TRBD1. V was clipped by 10 bases and J by 4 bases; unmatched bases: 5. Looked up from germline, CDR1 is LNHDA and CDR2 is SQIVND (reference sequence). CDR3 length equals 13 residues. The CDR3 DNA sequence: TGTGCCACCCGGGACAGGGGGATAGAGACCCAGTACTTC. Protein sequence: CATRDRGIETQYF. The full variable domain, its missing parts supplied by reference TRBV19 and TRBJ2-5, is DGGITQSPKYLFRKEGQNVTLSCEQNLNHDAMYWYRQDPGQGLRLIYYSQIVNDFQKGDIAEGYSVSREKKESFPLTVTSAQKNPTAFYLCATRDRGIETQYFGPGTRLLVL.

The chain has TRBV24-1 and TRBJ2-1; D is unresolved. Germline V gene sequence: CDR1 KGHDR, CDR2 SFDVKD. Trimming took 4 bases from V and 7 from J, leaving 7 bases between them. The CDR3 sequence is 12 residues long. The CDR3 coding sequence is TGTGCCACCAGTGACTCTGGTAATGAGCAGTTCTTC. It translates to CATSDSGNEQFF.